This T cell receptor (beta chain) was documented in a study of cytomegalovirus exposure and HLA in healthy donors. Points from the study as a whole: In a later analysis, TCR beta V- and J-gene trimming was associated with a missense DCLRE1C variant. Previous analysis showed most TCR beta V segments were productive about 87% or about 30% of the time. In presence/absence analyses, roughly uniform sequencing depth across donors was assumed.

Though probably carrying unrecorded immune exposures, donors were nominally healthy at sampling. The study ran its PCR with 60 Vbeta and 13 Jbeta primers. Sequenced by immunoSEQ multiplex PCR; TCRdb stores in-frame clones only, minus some. The table includes 120,000 or so clones, roughly a tenth detected once. As to this clone: Antigen unknown.

The CDR3 length is 13 residues. The junction had 1 base not matched to a gene; V was cut back by 0 bases and J by 6 bases. CDR1 and CDR2 from the germline V gene are KGHSH and LQKENI. The chain uses TRBV18 and TRBJ1-2; 7 bases match TRBD1. The origin of this receptor is a woman under 30 in good health and CMV-seropositive. Sequenced input: PBMCs. The CDR3 region is CASSPPTGHGYTF. The CDR3 region has the DNA TGTGCCAGCTCACCACCGACAGGGCATGGCTACACCTTC. Full variable domain (rest looked up from reference TRBV18 and TRBJ1-2): NAGVMQNPRHLVRRRGQEARLRCSPMKGHSHVYWYRQLPEEGLKFMVYLQKENIIDESGMPKERFSAEFPKEGPSILRIQQVVRGDSAAYFCASSPPTGHGYTFGSGTRLTVV.